Presented here are 31 T cell receptor beta chains from one specimen sequenced in a study of blood T cell repertoires in COVID-19. Using immunoSEQ multiplex PCR, the repertoire was profiled, and TCRdb retains in-frame clones only, with some absent. Of approximately 86,000 clones listed, approximately 90% are singletons. What was sequenced was peripheral blood. All receptors derive from a man aged 45 to 65 with acute or convalescent COVID-19.

The chain carries TRBV19 and TRBJ1-1; 9 nucleotides align to TRBD1. The CDR3 has 15 amino acids. Germline CDR1 reads LNHDA; CDR2 reads SQIVND (reference sequence). The ends lost 1 base at V and 4 bases at J; junction bases unmatched: 4. The CDR3 nucleotides read TGTGCCAGTAGTATAGGGGACAGGGTAAGCACTGAAGCTTTCTTT. Translating gives CASSIGDRVSTEAFF.

The chain carries TRBV19 and TRBJ1-6, with 8 bases fitting TRBD1. Germline V gene lookup returns CDR1 LNHDA and CDR2 SQIVND (reference sequence). Losses at the gene ends were 6 bases for V and 7 bases for J; bases not matched to a gene: 8. The CDR3 is 15 amino acids. The CDR3 coding sequence is TGTGCCAGTAGGCCGGACAGGGTCAAAAATTCACCCCTCCACTTT. It translates to CASRPDRVKNSPLHF.

The chain links TRBV30 to TRBJ1-4; weak D call: TRBD1 (5 bases). There are 16 residues in the CDR3. V lost 1 base, J lost 0 bases, and 12 bases lay in between. Germline CDR1 GTSNPN, CDR2 SVGIG (reference sequence). The CDR3 protein is CAWSGVSTATNEKLFF. The CDR3 DNA is TGTGCCTGGAGTGGTGTTTCGACAGCAACTAATGAAAAACTGTTTTTT.

The J gene is TRBJ1-6, the V gene TRBV5-1; D not certain. The CDR3 consists of 16 residues. Trimming removed 4 bases from V and 7 bases from J, with 18 bases in between. Germline values: CDR1 SGHRS, CDR2 YFSETQ. The CDR3 sequence is CASSPGSRAGNSPLHF. The CDR3 DNA sequence: TGCGCCAGCAGCCCCGGGTCCCGAGCGGGAAATTCACCCCTCCACTTT.

V is TRBV9 and J is TRBJ2-3; D may be TRBD2 (6 bases). Trimming stripped 2 bases from V and 5 bases from J, with 21 bases between. The CDR3 is made up of 17 amino acids. CDR1 SGDLS and CDR2 YYNGEE come from the germline V gene. CDR3 bases: TGTGCCAGCAGCGTGGGGGGTAGCGGACCGGCGGGAGATACGCAGTATTTT. It yields the protein CASSVGGSGPAGDTQYF.

The chain has TRBV5-1 and TRBJ1-6; D gene ambiguous. The germline CDR1 and CDR2 sequences are SGHRS and YFSETQ. The CDR3 loop spans 16 amino acids. V shed 4 bases and J shed 7 bases, with 18 bases lying between them. CDR3 sequence: CASSRLGEVENSPLHF. CDR3 bases: TGCGCCAGCAGCCGACTTGGGGAGGTGGAGAATTCACCCCTCCACTTT.

The chain carries TRBV6-5 and TRBJ1-1, with a weak D call TRBD1 (5 bases). Germline CDR1 is MNHEY and CDR2 is SVGAGI. The ends were cut back, 4 bases at V and 5 bases at J, with 11 bases in the middle. This CDR3 contains 13 residues. The CDR3 coding sequence is TGTGCCAGCAGTTTTCAGGGAAGAACTGAAGCTTTCTTT. The encoded protein is CASSFQGRTEAFF.

The chain carries TRBV7-9 and TRBJ1-2, with 9 bases lining up with TRBD1. The V gene end was trimmed by 5 bases and the J gene end by 3 bases; junction bases not matched to a gene: 7. The CDR3 consists of 15 residues. The germline V gene has CDR1 SEHNR and CDR2 FQNEAQ (reference sequence). Here the CDR3 reads CASSPADRGDYGYTF. CDR3 nucleotides: TGTGCCAGCAGCCCCGCGGACAGGGGTGACTATGGCTACACCTTC.

This clone occurred once. This sequence joins TRBV3-1 (or the pseudogene TRBV3-2) and TRBJ2-2; 12 bases are a match to TRBD2. J was trimmed by 2 bases and V by 6 bases; bases with no gene match: 10. The germline gives CDR1 LGHDT, CDR2 YNNKEL (reference sequence). The CDR3 consists of 18 residues. The CDR3 DNA reads TGTGCCAGCAGACTCTATCTAGCGGGGGGGTTAAACACCGGGGAGCTGTTTTTT. As protein: CASRLYLAGGLNTGELFF.

The gene calls are TRBV7-9 and TRBJ2-3; D is perhaps TRBD2 (6 bases). V lost 5 bases, J lost 6 bases, and 18 bases lay in between. The CDR3 covers 15 residues. CDR1 and CDR2 from the germline V gene are SEHNR and FQNEAQ (reference sequence). The CDR3 is CASSPFRDSVDTQYF. CDR3 sequence (DNA): TGTGCCAGCAGCCCATTCCGGGACTCCGTTGATACGCAGTATTTT.

V usage is TRBV6-5 and J usage is TRBJ1-2; weak D call: TRBD1 (6 bases). Trimming removed 5 bases at V and 11 bases at J, with 18 bases between. This CDR3 has 13 amino acids. Germline CDR1 reads MNHEY; CDR2 reads SVGAGI. This CDR3 reads CASSPDRALRYTF. The DNA of the CDR3 is TGTGCCAGCAGTCCGGACAGAGCCCTACGATACACCTTC.

The chain has TRBV3-1 (or the pseudogene TRBV3-2) and TRBJ2-7, with TRBD2 matching over 13 bases. This CDR3 has 15 amino acids. The junction had 3 bases not matched to a gene; V was cut back by 4 bases and J by 3 bases. Germline V lookup: CDR1 LGHDT, CDR2 YNNKEL (reference sequence). The CDR3 protein is CASSRGTSGDYEQYF. CDR3 coding DNA: TGTGCCAGCAGCCGGGGGACTAGCGGGGACTACGAGCAGTACTTC.

This chain uses TRBV6-5 with TRBJ1-2, with D possibly TRBD1 on 5 matching bases. The V end was cut by 8 bases, the J end by 8 bases, with 21 bases between. Germline V gene data show CDR1 as MNHEY and CDR2 as SVGAGI. The CDR3 contains 14 residues. The CDR3: CASGIFLGGRGYTF. The DNA of the CDR3 is TGTGCCAGCGGCATATTTTTGGGGGGACGAGGCTACACCTTC.

The CDR3 region is CASSFRQAGELFF. DNA for the CDR3: TGTGCCAGCAGTTTCCGACAGGCCGGGGAGCTGTTTTTT. The chain links TRBV12-3 or TRBV12-4 to TRBJ2-2; tentatively, D is TRBD1 (6 bases). The CDR3 is 13 amino acids. Trimming took 3 bases from V and 6 from J, leaving 8 bases between them.

The chain uses TRBV3-1 (or the pseudogene TRBV3-2) and TRBJ2-5; the D is unclear. CDR1 and CDR2 (germline): LGHDT, YNNKEL (reference sequence). V shed 0 bases and J shed 3 bases, with 8 bases lying between them. The CDR3 covers 14 residues. The CDR3 protein is CASSQDPTKETQYF. In DNA form, the CDR3 reads TGTGCCAGCAGCCAAGATCCTACTAAAGAGACCCAGTACTTC.

CDR3: CASSVGRGNYGYTF. The CDR3 DNA sequence: TGTGCCAGCAGCGTAGGAAGGGGAAACTATGGCTACACCTTC. V is TRBV9 and J is TRBJ1-2; D may be TRBD1 (5 bases). Trimming took 0 bases from V and 2 from J, leaving 8 bases between them. The CDR3 runs to 14 residues. Germline CDR1 SGDLS, CDR2 YYNGEE.

The J gene is TRBJ1-1, the V gene TRBV21-1. TRBV21-1 is listed as a pseudogene. The CDR3 length is 15 residues. In DNA form, the CDR3 reads TGTGCCAGCAGCAAAGTTCCGGGGGTGAACACTGAAGCTTTCTTT. Protein sequence: CASSKVPGVNTEAFF.

The chain uses TRBV7-2 and TRBJ2-1; D call uncertain. Germline CDR1 SGHTA, CDR2 FQGNSA. CDR3 length equals 15 residues. V was trimmed by 3 bases and J by 6 bases, leaving 15 bases between them. The CDR3: CASSFQDPLINEQFF. In DNA form, the CDR3 reads TGTGCCAGCAGCTTCCAGGATCCGTTGATCAATGAGCAGTTCTTC. Full variable domain (remainder filled in from reference TRBV7-2 and TRBJ2-1): GAGVSQSPSNKVTEKGKDVELRCDPISGHTALYWYRQSLGQGLEFLIYFQGNSAPDKSGLPSDRFSAERTGGSVSTLTIQRTQQEDSAVYLCASSFQDPLINEQFFGPGTRLTVL.

This clone came up once. The rearrangement joins TRBV19 to TRBJ2-1; perhaps TRBD2 as D (6 bases). Germline CDR1 is LNHDA and CDR2 is SQIVND (reference sequence). The germline V and J ends were trimmed by 4 bases and 7 bases, with 14 bases remaining between them. CDR3 length: 14 residues. The CDR3 nucleotides are TGTGCCAGTAGTACGGGACTTCCGGTGAATGAGCAGTTCTTC. It is translated as CASSTGLPVNEQFF.

The rearrangement links TRBV7-2 to TRBJ1-1; D uncertain. V lost 3 bases and J lost 5, with 16 bases in between. The CDR3 is 15 amino acids. In germline, CDR1 is SGHTA, CDR2 FQGNSA. CDR3 protein: CASSLSDRTRTEAFF. The CDR3 region has the DNA TGTGCCAGCAGCTTGTCAGACCGCACGAGGACTGAAGCTTTCTTT.

The V and J genes are TRBV7-3 and TRBJ2-5, with TRBD2 identical over 7 bases. This CDR3 comprises 14 residues. Per the germline V gene, CDR1 is SGHTA and CDR2 is FQGTGA. Unmatched junction bases numbered 7, after V lost 5 bases and J lost 4 bases. DNA for the CDR3: TGTGCCAGCAGCGGCGGGGGTGTAGGAGAGACCCAGTACTTC. This encodes CASSGGGVGETQYF.

J is TRBJ1-3 and V is TRBV15; D is ambiguous. V shed 0 bases and J shed 4 bases, with 10 bases lying between them. This CDR3 spans 15 amino acids. Germline CDR1 is LNHNV and CDR2 is YYDKDF (reference sequence). CDR3 sequence reads: CATSRDQIPGNTIYF. CDR3 nucleotide sequence: TGTGCCACCAGCAGAGACCAGATCCCGGGAAACACCATATATTTT.

This sequence joins TRBV5-4 and TRBJ1-4; D possibly corresponds to TRBD1 (6 bases). Looked up from germline, CDR1 is SGHNT and CDR2 is YYREEE (reference sequence). Trimming removed 3 bases at V and 3 bases at J, with 12 bases between. The CDR3 loop spans 15 amino acids. Written as DNA, the CDR3 is TGTGCCAGCAGCTCACACAGGGAGTCTAATGAAAAACTGTTTTTT. The encoded protein is CASSSHRESNEKLFF.

V and J are TRBV15 and TRBJ2-4; perhaps TRBD2 as D (5 bases). Trimming pared 3 bases from V and 6 bases from J, leaving 21 bases between. The CDR3 contains 17 residues. The germline V gene has CDR1 LNHNV and CDR2 YYDKDF (reference sequence). The CDR3 loop reads CATSRGTRATRINIQYF. The CDR3 DNA follows: TGTGCCACCAGCAGGGGAACTAGGGCCACACGGATAAACATTCAGTACTTC.

The chain combines TRBV25-1 with TRBJ1-4; possibly TRBD1 for D (5 bases). V lost 6 bases and J lost 7, with 15 bases in between. There are 14 residues in the CDR3. The germline V gene has CDR1 MGHDK and CDR2 SYGVNS. This chain's CDR3 is CASSFPGFVEKLFF. CDR3 nucleotides: TGTGCCAGCAGCTTTCCAGGGTTTGTTGAAAAACTGTTTTTT.

V gene TRBV30 combines with J gene TRBJ1-6; D call uncertain. Trimming cost V 0 bases and J 10 bases, with 7 bases left between them. The CDR3 extends over 12 amino acids. From germline, CDR1 is GTSNPN and CDR2 SVGIG (reference sequence). The CDR3 region has the DNA TGTGCCTGGAGTGTAGGACTGTCACCCCTCCACTTT. This sequence encodes CAWSVGLSPLHF.

V is TRBV2 and J is TRBJ1-1, with TRBD1 matching over 7 bases. The CDR3 has 13 amino acids. Per germline, CDR1 SNHLY and CDR2 FYNNEI. V was clipped by 8 bases and J by 5 bases; unmatched bases: 8. CDR3 loop: CASQTGSVTEAFF. DNA of the CDR3: TGTGCCAGCCAGACAGGGAGTGTGACTGAAGCTTTCTTT.

The chain joins TRBV5-1 to TRBJ2-4; 10 bases line up with TRBD1. The ends lost 0 bases at V and 1 base at J; junction bases unmatched: 7. The CDR3 has 18 amino acids. Germline V lookup: CDR1 SGHRS, CDR2 YFSETQ. The CDR3 coding sequence is TGCGCCAGCAGCTTGGGGGGACAGGGGATTGTGGCCAAAAACATTCAGTACTTC. Protein product: CASSLGGQGIVAKNIQYF.

The chain recombines TRBV19 with TRBJ1-5, with D tentatively TRBD1 (6 bases). Trimming left V 10 bases short and J 4 bases short, with 14 bases between. The germline gives CDR1 LNHDA, CDR2 SQIVND (reference sequence). The CDR3 extends over 13 amino acids. CDR3 sequence reads: CATSNRENQPQHF. CDR3 bases: TGTGCCACCTCAAACAGGGAAAATCAGCCCCAGCATTTT.

J is TRBJ1-1 and V is TRBV5-4, with D possibly being TRBD1 (5 bases). Trimming shortened V by 2 bases and J by 10 bases, and 21 bases separated the two germline ends. The germline CDR1 and CDR2 sequences are SGHNT and YYREEE (reference sequence). The CDR3 has 15 amino acids. CDR3 sequence: CASSLSGSGIRGAFF. DNA for the CDR3: TGTGCCAGCAGCTTAAGTGGGTCTGGGATAAGGGGAGCTTTCTTT.

V is TRBV11-2 and J is TRBJ2-2, with 12 bases that match TRBD2. From germline, CDR1 is SGHAT and CDR2 FQNNGV. The ends lost 6 bases at V and 6 bases at J; junction bases unmatched: 5. This CDR3 spans 15 amino acids. Here the CDR3 reads CASRLTSGGPGELFF. The CDR3 DNA sequence: TGTGCCAGCAGGCTCACTAGCGGGGGGCCCGGGGAGCTGTTTTTT.